This T cell receptor beta chain was identified in a study of blood T cells in healthy people across ages. Healthy Caucasian individuals from Russia aged roughly 6 to 95 were enrolled as donors. Samples each yielded at least 6 micrograms of total RNA. General study findings and limits: Long-lived donors exceeded aged donors in naive CD4+ cells and diversity. A roughly linear age-dependent decrease characterized TCR beta diversity per million T cells.

For the second PCR, which ran for about 7 to 11 cycles, a sample-barcoded 5' primer and a J-beta primer mix were used. MiXCR was run by TCRdb on the 5' RACE reads, yielding one entry per CDR3 protein. The data hold 1.5 million to 2 million distinct CDR3 sequences, with about 39% observed a single time. The ends lost 3 bases at V and 5 bases at J; junction bases unmatched: 8. The CDR3 has 15 residues. Germline CDR1 reads LGHNA; CDR2 reads YNFKEQ. To note about this clonotype: Its specificity is unknown.

This TCR came from a human donor in good health. The rearrangement links TRBV4-2 to TRBJ2-7, with 9 bases aligning to TRBD1. The sequenced sample consisted of blood. The CDR3 bases are TGTGCCAGCAGCCAGACTACCGGGACAGGGCACGAGCAGTACTTC. Translation gives CASSQTTGTGHEQYF.